This TCR beta chain was captured in a study of Ad26.COV2.S vaccination and SARS-CoV-2 variants (dated by TCRdb to the early 2020s). Some background on the complete study: Vaccine-arm donors were drawn from COV1001, a multicentre, randomized, double-blind, placebo-controlled phase I-IIa trial of Ad26.COV2.S in healthy adults. Trial participants were randomized into five groups of five: low-dose or high-dose Ad26.COV2.S given once or twice, or placebo on both occasions. Investigators did not know the trial group allocation while performing experiments and assessing outcomes. A total of 32 samples were included in the TCR-sequenced set, comprising around 19 Ad26.COV2.S vaccine recipients, 5 placebo recipients and 8 SARS-CoV-2 convalescent individuals. Ad26.COV2.S was administered intramuscularly at a dose of 5x10^10 or 1x10^11 viral particles, either as one shot or as two shots given 56 days apart. The specificity and breadth of SARS-CoV-2-reactive T cell receptors after Ad26.COV2.S vaccination were assessed by TCRbeta repertoire sequencing. Overall study results and their limits: The study was not powered for comparison of responses between vaccine doses or regimens. After vaccination, spike-specific CD8+ and CD4+ T cell responses were reported to show substantial breadth. Spike-specific TCR breadth was higher in Ad26.COV2.S recipients than in placebo recipients (P = 0.0014). Vaccine and placebo recipients had similar non-spike TCR breadth, a finding consistent with the vaccine containing only spike. The authors noted that the TCR breadth and depth analyses may have underestimated total T cell responses.

A word on this clone: Its antigen specificity is not known. Base qualities are not recorded, but no much larger clone differs from it by a single base.

Trimming accounts for 4 bases at V and 0 bases at J, while the number of junction bases matched to no gene is 0. The CDR3, cysteine through phenylalanine, is 16 amino acids long. This entry keeps only the CDR3 DNA: 48 bases, framed from base 1. The germline V gene provides CDR1 SNHLY and CDR2 FYNNEI. The sample's treatment or condition, from its label and the paper: some 20 received Ad26.COV2.S at low or high dose, single or two shots; 5 received placebo; per-sample allocation not given. Repertoires of vaccine and placebo recipients were sequenced from samples taken on day 63 after the first injection. Between 29 July and 7 August 2020, Cohort 1b enrolled about two dozen adults aged 18-55 years at one site in Boston, USA. As a vaccine, Ad26.COV2.S was a replication-incompetent adenovirus type 26 vector that expressed a prefusion-stabilized SARS-CoV-2 spike protein derived from the original Wuhan strain.

The immunoSEQ Assay was the method used to sequence TCRbeta CDR3 regions. After extraction, genomic DNA underwent amplification by bias-controlled multiplex PCR, followed by high-throughput sequencing. In the original analysis: To quantify the absolute abundance of each unique TCRbeta CDR3 region, sequences were collapsed and filtered. T cell fraction was estimated by normalization of TCRbeta template counts to usable DNA, with usable DNA being measured through amplification of reference genes present in all nucleated cells. Repertoire TCRs were annotated as SARS-CoV-2-specific when V gene, CDR3 amino acid sequence and J gene were exactly matched to a known reactive TCR set. The reference SARS-CoV-2 TCR set was obtained from MIRA and was filtered for enrichment in COVID-19-positive ImmuneCODE repertoires, whereby public or cross-reactive TCRs were removed. Based on the MIRA antigens, annotated TCRs were further analysed at the level of specific ORF or position within ORF. Breadth was defined as the number of annotated unique rearrangements divided by the total number of unique productive rearrangements, and depth was defined as the summed frequency of the annotated unique rearrangements. Two-sided Wilcoxon rank-sum tests were applied when comparing TCR breadth between groups. Drawn from immuneACCESS, this table holds only the in-frame rearrangements with V and J called that TCRdb kept. Clones are partly lost; checked studies trace under half to an unresolved V gene and leave the rest unexplained. That table is the source of V, J and clone size, and D and trimming were worked out from the DNA. This sample lists about 680,000 clones; about 89% were detected once. The top ten clones comprise 1.5% of the sample.

This specimen was peripheral blood, taken in a trial of Ad26.COV2.S vaccine versus placebo. The sequence is built from TRBV2 and TRBJ2-6, and TRBD1 matches 10 of the central bases. The TCR sequence derives from a person aged 18-60 years who received the Ad26.COV2.S COVID-19 vaccine or a placebo. This receptor carries the CDR3 CASSGTGGSGANVLTF. The sequence in DNA is TGTGCCAGCAGTGGGACAGGGGGCTCTGGGGCCAACGTCCTGACTTTC.